This T cell receptor (beta chain) derives from a study of blood T cells in healthy people across ages. The CDR3 runs to 13 residues. V was shortened by 7 bases and J by 5 bases, with 15 bases between the two germline ends. Germline CDR1 is ENHRY and CDR2 is SYGVKD. In this sample, this clonotype turned up a few times. A sample-barcoded 5' primer and a J-beta primer mix were used in a second PCR of roughly 7 to 11 cycles. TCRdb analysed the 5' RACE reads with MiXCR anew, one entry per CDR3 protein. The table has about a million distinct CDR3 sequences, roughly half seen once. Sequencing used blood. The V and J genes are TRBV10-3 and TRBJ2-7; TRBD2 is a possible D gene (5 bases). This sequence was found in a woman between 55 and 75 years old in good health. Here the CDR3 reads CAITPFRGDEQYF. The CDR3 coding sequence is TGTGCCATCACCCCTTTTCGGGGTGACGAGCAGTACTTC.